The 14 T cell receptor beta chains given below trace back to one sample, sequenced in a study of T cell changes during pregnancy in multiple sclerosis. The data were produced by immunoSEQ multiplex PCR, yet TCRdb's version contains in-frame clones alone and is incomplete. The sample records 40,000 or so clones, more than 80% being singletons. This specimen was peripheral blood, taken before pregnancy. These receptors all come from a female donor with multiple sclerosis, enrolled in a pregnancy study.

This chain uses TRBV4-1 with TRBJ1-5; possibly TRBD1 for D (5 bases). The CDR3 extends over 14 amino acids. V was clipped by 2 bases and J by 5 bases, with 10 bases between them. Germline CDR1 and CDR2: MGHRA and YSYEKL. CDR3 sequence reads: CASSQWARDQPQHF. The CDR3 nucleotides read TGCGCCAGCAGCCAATGGGCCAGGGATCAGCCCCAGCATTTT.

This rearrangement joins TRBV5-6 to TRBJ1-2, with TRBD1 as a possible D gene (6 bases). This CDR3 is built from 15 residues. V was cut by 0 bases and J by 4 bases, with 13 bases left in between. CDR1 is SGHDT, CDR2 YYEEEE, per germline. The CDR3 DNA reads TGTGCCAGCAGCTTGGGCGGAGGCAGGGGCTATGGCTACACCTTC. This encodes CASSLGGGRGYGYTF.

The gene calls are TRBV5-6 and TRBJ2-7; TRBD2 might be the D (6 bases). V gave up 4 bases and J gave up 3 bases, with 11 bases separating them. This CDR3 has 13 residues. The germline gives CDR1 SGHDT, CDR2 YYEEEE. CDR3 in amino acids: CASSPGLYYEQYF. The CDR3 DNA sequence: TGTGCCAGCAGCCCCGGACTATACTACGAGCAGTACTTC. Drawing the rest from reference TRBV5-6 and TRBJ2-7, the complete variable domain is DAGVTQSPTHLIKTRGQQVTLRCSPKSGHDTVSWYQQALGQGPQFIFQYYEEEERQRGNFPDRFSGHQFPNYSSELNVNALLLGDSALYLCASSPGLYYEQYFGPGTRLTVT.

The J gene is TRBJ1-2, the V gene TRBV7-2; no firm D call. This CDR3 region has 14 residues. CDR1 is SGHTA, CDR2 FQGNSA, per germline. The V and J ends lost 1 base and 2 bases respectively, with 8 bases between them. CDR3 coding DNA: TGTGCCAGCAGCTTAGTGGCGGCAAACTATGGCTACACCTTC. Its protein is CASSLVAANYGYTF.

V and J are TRBV29-1 and TRBJ2-3; TRBD2 matches 10 bases. V trimming: 4 bases; J trimming: 2 bases; junction bases outside the gene matches: 6. Germline CDR1 reads SQVTM; CDR2 reads ANQGSEA. This CDR3 spans 15 amino acids. Written as DNA, the CDR3 is TGCAGCGTTGTGGCACTAGCGGGATCCACAGATACGCAGTATTTT. Translated, it gives CSVVALAGSTDTQYF.

This clone occurred once. The CDR3 sequence is CASGGGIDQPQHF. CDR3 bases: TGTGCCAGCGGGGGGGGAATCGATCAGCCCCAGCATTTT. The V gene is TRBV28, the J gene TRBJ1-5; tentatively, D is TRBD1 (5 bases). The CDR3 has 13 amino acids. CDR1 and CDR2 (germline): MDHEN, SYDVKM. V was trimmed by 8 bases and J by 5 bases, leaving 13 bases between them.

The chain has TRBV11-2 and TRBJ1-5; D possibly corresponds to TRBD1 (5 bases). The V end was cut by 5 bases, the J end by 3 bases, with 11 bases between. This CDR3 comprises 14 residues. Germline CDR1 is SGHAT and CDR2 is FQNNGV. The CDR3 sequence: CASSPDRLNQPQHF. The CDR3 DNA reads TGTGCCAGCAGCCCCGACAGACTCAATCAGCCCCAGCATTTT.

The chain couples TRBV9 to TRBJ2-1, with 13 bases matching TRBD2. V gave up 0 bases and J gave up 6 bases; unmatched junction bases: 18. The CDR3 has 21 residues. Germline CDR1 SGDLS, CDR2 YYNGEE. CDR3 loop: CASSVDLARGLAGDIRNEQFF. In DNA form, the CDR3 reads TGTGCCAGCAGCGTAGATCTGGCCAGAGGACTAGCGGGAGACATTCGCAATGAGCAGTTCTTC.

This chain connects TRBV9 to TRBJ2-3, with D uncertain. V was cut by 0 bases and J by 0 bases, with 8 bases left in between. The length of the CDR3 is 15 residues. Looked up from germline, CDR1 is SGDLS and CDR2 is YYNGEE. CDR3 sequence reads: CASSVGLSSTDTQYF. The CDR3, as DNA: TGTGCCAGCAGCGTAGGGCTGTCGAGCACAGATACGCAGTATTTT.

V is TRBV5-4 and J is TRBJ2-5; TRBD2 aligns across 9 bases. The better agreement between TRBJ2-7 and the DNA end casts doubt on the J call. The germline V gene has CDR1 SGHNT and CDR2 YYREEE (reference sequence). The CDR3 runs 16 residues. CDR3 coding DNA: TGTGCCAGCAGCTTGGCCGGGGCGGGAGGGTCCTACGAGCAGTACTTC. It specifies CASSLAGAGGSYEQYF.

This clone came up a few times. The chain employs TRBV6-4 and TRBJ2-1; TRBD2 agrees at 10 bases. After removal of 2 bases from V and 4 bases from J, the junction contained 2 bases not matched to a gene. The CDR3 covers 15 residues. Germline V lookup: CDR1 MRHNA, CDR2 SNTAGT. The CDR3 sequence: CASSDGTSEYNEQFF. The CDR3 coding sequence is TGTGCCAGCAGTGACGGGACTAGCGAGTACAATGAGCAGTTCTTC.

V usage is TRBV5-1 and J usage is TRBJ2-7; maybe TRBD2 (5 bases). Germline V lookup: CDR1 SGHRS, CDR2 YFSETQ. Trimming removed 0 bases at V and 3 bases at J, with 7 bases between. The CDR3 loop spans 13 amino acids. CDR3 residues: CASSLGRDYEQYF. The CDR3 DNA reads TGCGCCAGCAGCTTGGGCCGGGACTACGAGCAGTACTTC.

As DNA, the CDR3 is TGCGCCAGCAGCCCGCCGTTGGGACAGCCGAACACTGAAGCTTTCTTT. Residues: CASSPPLGQPNTEAFF. J is TRBJ1-1 and V is TRBV4-1; TRBD1 matches at 7 bases. CDR3 length: 16 residues. CDR1 is MGHRA and CDR2 is YSYEKL in the germline V gene. After removal of 4 bases from V and 1 base from J, the junction contained 9 bases not matched to a gene.

The chain uses TRBV30 and TRBJ2-2, with TRBD2 matching 8 bases. CDR1 is GTSNPN and CDR2 is SVGIG in the germline V gene (reference sequence). V shed 3 bases, J shed 4 bases, and the junction held 4 bases outside the gene matches. This CDR3 has 14 residues. The CDR3 is CAWRDRGGTGELFF. CDR3 sequence (DNA): TGTGCCTGGAGGGACCGGGGGGGCACCGGGGAGCTGTTTTTT.